This paragraph covers one TCR beta chain sequence. Its antigen is not identified. These data originate in a study of somatic mutations in cytotoxic T cells in rheumatoid arthritis. Study in general: Among the T-cell populations stained with V beta antibodies, some were separated by flow sorting at nearly 100% purity, including V beta1+ cells whose TCRB was sequenced.

Some clones are missing from TCRdb's copy, which holds only in-frame ones; the method was immunoSEQ multiplex PCR. The sample lists 30,000 to 45,000 clones; 84% were seen once. Study observations and caveats: Age was associated with higher CD8+ clonality in rheumatoid arthritis patients, not in healthy controls.

Trimming took 0 bases from V and 5 from J, leaving 5 bases between them. The CDR3 is made up of 13 amino acids. The germline CDR1 and CDR2 sequences are MNHEY and SVGAGI. Blood donors served as healthy controls; their median age was about 50 years (range roughly 21-75), and more than 50% were female. This sequence joins TRBV6-5 and TRBJ2-1; D is uncertain. The source material was CD8+ T cells sorted from blood. The sequence derives from a man aged 40-50 years in good health. CDR3 loop: CASSYSRNNEQFF. In nucleotides, the CDR3 is TGTGCCAGCAGTTACTCGAGAAACAATGAGCAGTTCTTC.